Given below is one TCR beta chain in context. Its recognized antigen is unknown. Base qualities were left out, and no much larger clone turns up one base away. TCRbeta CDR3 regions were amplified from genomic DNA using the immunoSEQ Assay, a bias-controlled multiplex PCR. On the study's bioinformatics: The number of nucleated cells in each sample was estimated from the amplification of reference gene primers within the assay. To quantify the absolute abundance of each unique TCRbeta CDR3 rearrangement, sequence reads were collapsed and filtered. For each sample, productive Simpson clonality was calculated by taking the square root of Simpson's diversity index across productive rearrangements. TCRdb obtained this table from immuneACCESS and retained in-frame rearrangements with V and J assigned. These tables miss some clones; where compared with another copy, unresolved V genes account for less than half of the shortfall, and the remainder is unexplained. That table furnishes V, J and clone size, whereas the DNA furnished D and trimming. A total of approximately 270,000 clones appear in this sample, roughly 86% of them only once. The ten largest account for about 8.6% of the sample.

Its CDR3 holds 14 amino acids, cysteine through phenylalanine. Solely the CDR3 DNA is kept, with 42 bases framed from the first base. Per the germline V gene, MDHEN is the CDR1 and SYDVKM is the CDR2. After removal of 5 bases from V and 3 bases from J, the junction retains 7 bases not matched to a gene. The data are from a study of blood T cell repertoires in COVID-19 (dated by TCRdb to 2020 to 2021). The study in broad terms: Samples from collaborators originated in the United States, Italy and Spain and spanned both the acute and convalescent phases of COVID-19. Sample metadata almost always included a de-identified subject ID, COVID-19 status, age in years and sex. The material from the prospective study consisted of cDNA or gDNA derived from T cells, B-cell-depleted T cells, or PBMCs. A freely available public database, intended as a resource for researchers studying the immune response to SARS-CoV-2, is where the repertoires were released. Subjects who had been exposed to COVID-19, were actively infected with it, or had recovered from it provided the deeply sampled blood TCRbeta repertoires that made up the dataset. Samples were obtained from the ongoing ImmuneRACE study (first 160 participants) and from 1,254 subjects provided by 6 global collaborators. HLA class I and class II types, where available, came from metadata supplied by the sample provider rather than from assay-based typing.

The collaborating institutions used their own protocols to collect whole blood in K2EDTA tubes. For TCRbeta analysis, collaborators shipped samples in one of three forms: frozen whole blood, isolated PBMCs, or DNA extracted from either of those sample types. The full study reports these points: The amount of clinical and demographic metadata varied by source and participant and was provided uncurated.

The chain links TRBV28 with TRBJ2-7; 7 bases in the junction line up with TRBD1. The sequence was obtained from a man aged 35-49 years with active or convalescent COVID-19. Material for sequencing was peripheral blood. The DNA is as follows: TGTGCCAGCAGTAGAGACGGGACAGACTACGAGCAGTACTTC. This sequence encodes CASSRDGTDYEQYF.